The 25 T cell receptor beta chains below all came from one sample that was sequenced in a study of blood T cell repertoires in COVID-19. The protocol was immunoSEQ multiplex PCR, while the TCRdb copy is restricted to in-frame clones and leaves out a portion. The sample lists 250,000 or so clones, 70% to 90% occurring once. The specimen sequenced was peripheral blood. The origin of the receptors is a man aged 55-75 years with acute or convalescent COVID-19.

In its sample, this clone was seen once. V and J are TRBV6-5 and TRBJ2-7; TRBD2 matches at 12 bases. J gave up 9 bases and V 2 bases, and 5 bases lay outside the gene matches. Germline V gene lookup returns CDR1 MNHEY and CDR2 SVGAGI. This CDR3 is built from 14 residues. The DNA for the CDR3 is TGTGCCAGCAGTTACGGAACTAGCGGGAGGAGGCAGTACTTC. It translates to CASSYGTSGRRQYF.

The CDR3 spells CASSTGQGAQANYGYTF. The DNA of the CDR3 is TGTGCCAGTAGTACGGGACAGGGGGCTCAAGCTAACTATGGCTACACCTTC. The V gene is TRBV19, the J gene TRBJ1-2, with TRBD1 identical over 12 bases. The CDR3 runs to 17 residues. In germline, CDR1 is LNHDA, CDR2 SQIVND (reference sequence). Germline trimming cut 4 bases from V and 0 bases from J; bases unmatched to any gene: 6.

V and J are TRBV5-1 and TRBJ2-3; 13 bases are a match to TRBD2. The CDR3 is 15 amino acids. Germline CDR1 is SGHRS and CDR2 is YFSETQ. With 1 base clipped from V and 5 bases from J, the junction kept 1 base outside the gene matches. The CDR3 DNA sequence: TGCGCCAGCAGCTTGAGGACTAGCGGGGGAGATACGCAGTATTTT. Amino acids: CASSLRTSGGDTQYF.

The chain is built from TRBV11-3 and TRBJ1-1; 9 bases match TRBD1. With V trimmed by 2 bases and J by 1 base, 11 bases remained unmatched. The V gene's germline CDR1 is SGHNT and CDR2 YENEEA. The CDR3 loop spans 18 amino acids. The CDR3 reads CASSLQKLTGGRNTEAFF. DNA for the CDR3: TGTGCCAGCAGCTTACAGAAACTGACAGGGGGACGGAACACTGAAGCTTTCTTT.

This chain connects TRBV6-1 to TRBJ1-3; 9 bases align to TRBD1. Germline V gene data show CDR1 as MNHNS and CDR2 as SASEGT. The CDR3 runs 16 residues. The V gene end was trimmed by 3 bases and the J gene end by 4 bases; junction bases not matched to a gene: 7. The CDR3 protein is CASSETTGGSGNTIYF. In DNA, the CDR3 is TGTGCCAGCAGTGAGACGACAGGGGGTTCGGGAAACACCATATATTTT.

The rearrangement links TRBV6-5 to TRBJ2-7; tentative D call: TRBD2 (6 bases). The length of the CDR3 is 14 residues. V dropped 2 bases and J dropped 2 bases, with 10 bases sitting between them. Germline V gene lookup returns CDR1 MNHEY and CDR2 SVGAGI. The CDR3 nucleotides read TGTGCCAGCAGTTACGGGCGGGAAACCTACGAGCAGTACTTC. It encodes CASSYGRETYEQYF.

The chain joins TRBV6-5 to TRBJ1-3, with D perhaps matching TRBD1 (5 bases). The V end was cut by 0 bases, the J end by 3 bases, with 9 bases between. The germline gives CDR1 MNHEY, CDR2 SVGAGI. The CDR3 sequence is 15 residues long. CDR3 residues: CASSYSQGFGNTIYF. The DNA of the CDR3 is TGTGCCAGCAGTTACTCCCAGGGATTTGGAAACACCATATATTTT.

The CDR3 DNA sequence: TGTGCCAGCTCACCACCGGGGACAGGGGGCAACTATGGCTACACCTTC. Protein sequence: CASSPPGTGGNYGYTF. The chain recombines TRBV18 with TRBJ1-2, with 12 bases aligning to TRBD1. The CDR3 is made up of 16 amino acids. Germline CDR1 KGHSH, CDR2 LQKENI. With V trimmed by 0 bases and J by 2 bases, 1 base remained unmatched.

With regard to this clone: Other DNA sequences from this sample encode an identical CDR3 as well. This chain uses TRBV10-3 with TRBJ1-5; TRBD1 matches 10 bases. The CDR3 is 15 residues long. The trim removed 6 bases at V and 2 bases at J, leaving 4 bases unmatched. Per the germline V gene, CDR1 is ENHRY and CDR2 is SYGVKD. The CDR3 is CAISGDRGGNQPQHF. CDR3 DNA sequence: TGTGCCATCAGCGGGGACAGGGGCGGCAATCAGCCCCAGCATTTT.

This rearrangement joins TRBV29-1 to TRBJ2-5; 9 bases match TRBD1. Germline CDR1 SQVTM, CDR2 ANQGSEA. The CDR3 length is 13 residues. V lost 8 bases and J lost 4; bases outside the gene matches: 8. CDR3 sequence (DNA): TGCAGCACTGGACAGGGGTGGGGAGAGACCCAGTACTTC. As protein: CSTGQGWGETQYF.

The gene calls are TRBV19 and TRBJ2-3; 14 nucleotides line up with TRBD2. V shed 3 bases, J shed 6 bases, and the junction held 5 bases outside the gene matches. The CDR3 extends over 16 amino acids. In germline, CDR1 is LNHDA, CDR2 SQIVND (reference sequence). In nucleotides, the CDR3 is TGTGCCAGTAGTATCCGACTAGCGGGAGGGGGGGATACGCAGTATTTT. Its protein is CASSIRLAGGGDTQYF.

This chain uses TRBV5-4 with TRBJ2-7; 10 nucleotides line up with TRBD2. With 4 bases clipped from V and 7 bases from J, the junction kept 8 bases outside the gene matches. CDR1 is SGHNT and CDR2 is YYREEE in the germline V gene (reference sequence). CDR3 length: 14 residues. The CDR3 DNA reads as TGTGCCAGCAGCCCAGGGACTAGCGTATGGGAGCAGTACTTC. Amino acid sequence: CASSPGTSVWEQYF. The full variable domain, its missing parts supplied by reference TRBV5-4 and TRBJ2-7, is ETGVTQSPTHLIKTRGQQVTLRCSSQSGHNTVSWYQQALGQGPQFIFQYYREEENGRGNFPPRFSGLQFPNYSSELNVNALELDDSALYLCASSPGTSVWEQYFGPGTRLTVT.

The chain has TRBV6-5 and TRBJ2-3; D perhaps matches TRBD2 (6 bases). CDR3 size: 15 residues. Trimming cost V 2 bases and J 2 bases, with 11 bases left between them. Germline assignment: CDR1 MNHEY and CDR2 SVGAGI. In nucleotides, the CDR3 is TGTGCCAGCAGTTACCCGGGAGCCGACACAGATACGCAGTATTTT. Residues: CASSYPGADTDTQYF.

The rearrangement links TRBV5-1 to TRBJ2-5; tentatively, D is TRBD1 (6 bases). The ends were cut back, 2 bases at V and 2 bases at J, with 13 bases in the middle. The CDR3 consists of 15 residues. Germline CDR1 and CDR2: SGHRS and YFSETQ. CDR3 bases: TGCGCCAGCAGCTTCCAGGGGAACCGGCAAGAGACCCAGTACTTC. The encoded protein is CASSFQGNRQETQYF. The entire variable domain, with the rest obtained from reference TRBV5-1 and TRBJ2-5, is as follows: KAGVTQTPRYLIKTRGQQVTLSCSPISGHRSVSWYQQTPGQGLQFLFEYFSETQRNKGNFPGRFSGRQFSNSRSEMNVSTLELGDSALYLCASSFQGNRQETQYFGPGTRLLVL.

CDR3 protein: CASSLGHNYGYTF. CDR3 nucleotides: TGTGCCAGCAGCCTCGGACACAACTATGGCTACACCTTC. V usage is TRBV3-1 (or the pseudogene TRBV3-2) and J usage is TRBJ1-2; a weak D match, TRBD1 (5 bases). Germline-derived CDR1 and CDR2 are LGHDT and YNNKEL (reference sequence). Trimming took 4 bases from V and 2 from J, leaving 8 bases between them. CDR3 length: 13 amino acids.

This chain uses TRBV18 with TRBJ2-5, with 8 bases matching TRBD1. CDR3 length: 16 amino acids. V lost 3 bases, J lost 4 bases, and 10 bases stayed unmatched. Germline CDR1 reads KGHSH; CDR2 reads LQKENI. CDR3 DNA: TGTGCCAGCTCACCCCCCCAGGGGGCGGAGGGAGAGACCCAGTACTTC. Translating gives CASSPPQGAEGETQYF.

The V and J genes are TRBV14 and TRBJ2-3; 9 bases line up with TRBD2. This CDR3 is built from 17 residues. Germline V CDR1 and CDR2: SGHDN, FVKESK. The V gene end was trimmed by 6 bases and the J gene end by 4 bases; junction bases not matched to a gene: 14. The CDR3 loop reads CASSPLAGGRAPDTQYF. The CDR3 DNA reads as TGTGCCAGCAGTCCCCTTGCTGGCGGGAGGGCCCCAGATACGCAGTATTTT.

V is TRBV6-2 or TRBV6-3 and J is TRBJ1-3, with D unclear. This CDR3 has 15 residues. The V gene lost 0 bases and the J gene lost 0 bases, with 6 bases spanning the gap. Germline CDR1 is MNHEY and CDR2 is SVGEGT. CDR3 DNA sequence: TGTGCCAGCAGTTACTCGGAGAGCTCTGGAAACACCATATATTTT. Protein product: CASSYSESSGNTIYF.

This rearrangement joins TRBV4-2 to TRBJ1-2, with D uncertain. The V end was cut by 4 bases, the J end by 7 bases, with 19 bases between. The CDR3 covers 15 residues. The V gene's germline CDR1 is LGHNA and CDR2 YNFKEQ. CDR3 region: CASSPREGGGGGYTF. CDR3 bases: TGTGCCAGCAGCCCGCGGGAGGGCGGAGGTGGTGGCTACACCTTC.

This chain links TRBV28 with TRBJ1-5, with D possibly TRBD1 on 5 matching bases. Trimming shortened V by 2 bases and J by 6 bases, and 5 bases separated the two germline ends. The germline CDR1 and CDR2 sequences are MDHEN and SYDVKM. The CDR3 contains 12 residues. The CDR3 bases are TGTGCCAGCAGTTTAGACAGTCAGCCCCAGCATTTT. It specifies CASSLDSQPQHF.

The chain couples TRBV6-6 to TRBJ2-7; 7 nucleotides agree with TRBD2. This CDR3 has 15 residues. The J segment lost 2 bases and the V segment lost 6 bases, leaving 10 bases of the junction unmatched. In germline, CDR1 is MNHNY, CDR2 SVGAGI (reference sequence). The CDR3 here is CASSLTSLGTYEQYF. The CDR3 bases are TGTGCCAGCAGCTTGACTAGCCTCGGGACCTACGAGCAGTACTTC.

Written as DNA, the CDR3 is TGTGCCAGCAGCTTGGCAGGGGGCGCTGGAAACACCATATATTTT. Protein product: CASSLAGGAGNTIYF. J is TRBJ1-3 and V is TRBV7-2; 8 nucleotides align to TRBD1. Per germline, CDR1 SGHTA and CDR2 FQGNSA. There are 15 residues in the CDR3. Trimming took 3 bases from V and 2 from J; bases not matched to a gene: 3.

The chain combines TRBV19 with TRBJ2-2; 11 bases are shared with TRBD2. With V trimmed by 5 bases and J by 4 bases, 12 bases remained unmatched. CDR1 and CDR2 from the germline V gene are LNHDA and SQIVND (reference sequence). The CDR3 has 18 residues. The CDR3 DNA reads TGTGCCAGTAGTTCGAACATAGCGGGAGGGACCGGCACCGGGGAGCTGTTTTTT. It is translated as CASSSNIAGGTGTGELFF.

This clone was seen a single time. CDR3 sequence reads: CASSLSDRGSNYGYTF. CDR3 sequence (DNA): TGTGCCAGCAGTTTGTCGGACAGGGGAAGCAACTATGGCTACACCTTC. The V and J genes are TRBV28 and TRBJ1-2, with 9 positions matching TRBD1. Trimming at V came to 3 bases and at J to 2 bases, leaving 7 bases not matched to a gene. The CDR3 extends over 16 amino acids. Germline values: CDR1 MDHEN, CDR2 SYDVKM.

This clone was seen a handful of times. This chain uses TRBV24-1 with TRBJ1-3; perhaps TRBD1 as D (6 bases). This CDR3 is built from 15 residues. Germline V lookup: CDR1 KGHDR, CDR2 SFDVKD. The V and J ends lost 3 bases and 0 bases respectively, with 8 bases between them. CDR3 in amino acids: CATSDGRGSGNTIYF. DNA of the CDR3: TGTGCCACCAGTGATGGCAGGGGCTCTGGAAACACCATATATTTT.